This TCR beta chain was recovered during a study of blood T cell repertoires in COVID-19. Study members were between about 18 and 100 years old and lived in some 26 US regions. Sequenced by immunoSEQ multiplex PCR; TCRdb stores in-frame clones only, minus some. The sample gives over 55,000 clones, approximately 78% of which show up once; about 4% is in the top ten. The sequencing sample was made of PBMCs or T cells enriched from blood (not recorded which). The receptor was derived from a woman between 40 and 55 years old with acute COVID-19.

CDR3 sequence: CASRNRGRGSYNEQFF. The CDR3 bases are TGTGCCAGCAGAAACAGGGGGCGCGGGTCCTACAATGAGCAGTTCTTC. The chain carries TRBV21-1 and TRBJ2-1; the listed D gene, TRBD1, was not tested against the DNA. TRBV21-1 has pseudogene status. The CDR3 is made up of 16 amino acids.